Below, 5 T cell receptor beta chains from the same sample are listed, as sequenced in a study of blood T cell repertoires in COVID-19. Generated by immunoSEQ multiplex PCR, the TCRdb table keeps only in-frame clones and is missing some. The repertoire includes about 140,000 clones, around 78% of them detected once, and approximately 4.5% sits in the top ten. The material sequenced was peripheral blood. The receptor set was obtained from a woman at least 80 years old with active or convalescent COVID-19.

This rearrangement joins TRBV5-4 to TRBJ2-7; D is possibly TRBD1 (5 bases). V was pared by 5 bases and J by 5 bases, with 8 bases between. This CDR3 region has 11 residues. Germline loops: CDR1 SGHNT, CDR2 YYREEE (reference sequence). CDR3 nucleotides: TGTGCCAGCAGTGCAGGGCACGAGCAGTACTTC. Its translation: CASSAGHEQYF.

This chain uses TRBV4-1 with TRBJ1-1; 9 bases are shared with TRBD1. Germline-derived CDR1 and CDR2 are MGHRA and YSYEKL. V shed 6 bases, J shed 5 bases, and the junction held 10 bases outside the gene matches. The CDR3 extends over 15 amino acids. The CDR3: CASRQPGQGTTEAFF. For the CDR3, the DNA is TGCGCCAGCAGGCAACCGGGACAGGGAACAACTGAAGCTTTCTTT.

The chain is built from TRBV9 and TRBJ1-2; 9 bases align to TRBD1. Germline lookup yields CDR1 SGDLS and CDR2 YYNGEE. The CDR3 sequence is 15 residues long. V was clipped by 3 bases and J by 5 bases; unmatched bases: 8. The CDR3 coding sequence is TGTGCCAGCAGCGGAGTGACAGGGGGGAGATATGGCTACACCTTC. As protein: CASSGVTGGRYGYTF.

J is TRBJ1-3 and V is TRBV18; 7 bases are a match to TRBD1. V shed 5 bases, J shed 4 bases, and the junction held 8 bases outside the gene matches. Germline CDR1 reads KGHSH; CDR2 reads LQKENI. The CDR3 covers 15 residues. This CDR3 reads CASSSDRADGNTIYF. The CDR3 DNA follows: TGTGCCAGCTCATCCGACAGGGCGGACGGAAACACCATATATTTT.

Concerning this clone itself: One junction end disagrees with the germline gene, perhaps due to a read error. The chain has TRBV7-9 and TRBJ1-6; 9 bases line up with TRBD1. The CDR3 extends over 16 amino acids. Germline CDR1 reads SEHNR; CDR2 reads FQNEAQ (reference sequence). CDR3 in amino acids: CASSFTGGVYNLPLHF. The CDR3 DNA reads TGTGCCAGCAGCTTCACAGGGGGCGTCTATAATTTACCCCTCCACTTT.